This TCR beta chain was identified during a study of chronic HIV infection and antiretroviral therapy (dated by TCRdb to 2013 to 2016). As for this clonotype: Which antigen it targets is not known. Base qualities are not provided; no much larger clone lies one nucleotide away.

Trimming at the junction amounts to 2 bases on V and 4 bases on J, and the germline ends lie 8 bases apart. Its CDR3 holds 13 amino acids, cysteine through phenylalanine. Only CDR3 DNA remains: 39 bases, in frame from the first base. The germline V gene yields MGHRA for CDR1 and YSYEKL for CDR2. Receptor amplification or capture employed 5' RACE. The sequencing machine was an Illumina MiSeq. Starting from the raw public reads, TCRdb applied fastp trimming at Q25, assembled clones with MiXCR and retained in-frame beta chains. Rows are unified per CDR3 protein, each entry keeping the most common DNA and genes. A total of roughly 48,000 distinct CDR3 sequences appear in this sample, 19% of them only once. The ten largest clones represent 2.8% of the sample.

The sequencing input was peripheral blood. The TCR was taken from an adult who had HIV and had not received antiretroviral therapy, or was an uninfected healthy control (not recorded which). This sequence uses TRBV4-1 and TRBJ2-5; the D gene is not confidently resolved. The nucleotide sequence is given as TGCGCCAGCAGCCAAACTTGGGGAGAGACCCAGTACTTC. Protein translation: CASSQTWGETQYF.